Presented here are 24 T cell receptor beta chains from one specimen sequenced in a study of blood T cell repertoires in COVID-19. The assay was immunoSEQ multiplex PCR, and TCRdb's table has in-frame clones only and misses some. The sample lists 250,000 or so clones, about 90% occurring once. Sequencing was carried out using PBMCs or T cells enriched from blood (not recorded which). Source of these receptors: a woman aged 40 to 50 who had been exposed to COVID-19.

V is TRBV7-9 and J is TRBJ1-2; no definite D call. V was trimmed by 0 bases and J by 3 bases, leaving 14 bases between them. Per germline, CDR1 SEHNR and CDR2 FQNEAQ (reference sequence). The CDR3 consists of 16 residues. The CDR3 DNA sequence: TGTGCCAGCAGCTTAGCGCCCTGGAAAACAGACTATGGCTACACCTTC. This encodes CASSLAPWKTDYGYTF.

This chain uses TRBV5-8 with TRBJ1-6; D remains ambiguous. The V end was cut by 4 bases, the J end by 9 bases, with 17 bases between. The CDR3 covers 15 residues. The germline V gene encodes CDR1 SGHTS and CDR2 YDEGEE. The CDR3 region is CASSPGERPLSPLHF. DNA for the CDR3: TGTGCCAGCAGCCCCGGGGAGAGACCACTTTCACCCCTCCACTTT.

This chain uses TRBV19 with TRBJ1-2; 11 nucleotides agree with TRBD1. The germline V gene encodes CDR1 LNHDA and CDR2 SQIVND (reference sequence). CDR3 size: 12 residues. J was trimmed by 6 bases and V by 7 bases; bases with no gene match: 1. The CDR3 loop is CASKDRGHGYTF. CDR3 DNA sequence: TGTGCCAGTAAGGACAGGGGGCATGGCTACACCTTC.

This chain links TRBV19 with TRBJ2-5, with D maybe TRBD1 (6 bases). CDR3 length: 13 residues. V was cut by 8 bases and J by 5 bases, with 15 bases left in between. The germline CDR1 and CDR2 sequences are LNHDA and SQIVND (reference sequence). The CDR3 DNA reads TGTGCCAGTCGAAATCAGGGGCGGGAGACCCAGTACTTC. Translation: CASRNQGRETQYF.

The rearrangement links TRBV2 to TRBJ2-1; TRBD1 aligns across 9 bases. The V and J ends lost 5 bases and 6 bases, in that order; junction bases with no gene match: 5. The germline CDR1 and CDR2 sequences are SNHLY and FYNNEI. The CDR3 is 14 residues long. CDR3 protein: CASSRDRVLNEQFF. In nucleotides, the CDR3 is TGTGCCAGCAGTCGGGACAGGGTCCTCAATGAGCAGTTCTTC.

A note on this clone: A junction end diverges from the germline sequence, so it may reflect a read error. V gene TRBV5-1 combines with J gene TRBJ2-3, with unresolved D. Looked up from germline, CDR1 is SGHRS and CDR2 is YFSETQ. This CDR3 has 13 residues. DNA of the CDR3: TGTGCCAGCAGCCCACTGTCCACAGATACGCAGTATTTT. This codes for CASSPLSTDTQYF.

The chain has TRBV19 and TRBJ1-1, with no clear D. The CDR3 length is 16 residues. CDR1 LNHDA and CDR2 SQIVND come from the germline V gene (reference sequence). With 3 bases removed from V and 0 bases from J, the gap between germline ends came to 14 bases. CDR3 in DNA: TGTGCCAGTAGTATTCGGGTTGCGGTCATGAACACTGAAGCTTTCTTT. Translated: CASSIRVAVMNTEAFF.

CDR3 DNA: TGTGCCAGCAGCCAAAGGGAACTAGTCACCTCCGAGCAGTACTTC. This translates into CASSQRELVTSEQYF. The chain employs TRBV4-2 and TRBJ2-7, with a weak D call TRBD2 (5 bases). CDR1 is LGHNA and CDR2 is YNFKEQ in the germline V gene. V gave up 2 bases and J gave up 6 bases, with 17 bases separating them. The CDR3 is 15 residues long.

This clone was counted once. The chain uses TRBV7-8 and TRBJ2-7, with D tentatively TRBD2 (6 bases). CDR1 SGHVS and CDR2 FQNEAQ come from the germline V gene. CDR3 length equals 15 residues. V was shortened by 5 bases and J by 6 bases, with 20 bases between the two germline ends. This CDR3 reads CASSHSGLLGSEQYV. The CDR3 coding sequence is TGTGCCAGCAGCCACTCGGGACTTTTGGGATCCGAGCAGTACGTC.

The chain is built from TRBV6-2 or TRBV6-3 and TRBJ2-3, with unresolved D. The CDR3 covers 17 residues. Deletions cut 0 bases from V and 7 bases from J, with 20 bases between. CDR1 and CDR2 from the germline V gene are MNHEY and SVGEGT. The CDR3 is CASSYSKVGGEAYTQYF. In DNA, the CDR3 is TGTGCCAGCAGTTACTCTAAAGTCGGCGGTGAAGCATATACGCAGTATTTT.

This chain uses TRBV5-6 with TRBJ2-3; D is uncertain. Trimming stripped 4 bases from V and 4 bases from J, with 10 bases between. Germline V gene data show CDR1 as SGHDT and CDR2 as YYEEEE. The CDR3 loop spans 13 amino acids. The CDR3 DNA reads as TGTGCCAGCAGCCCGAGCCGCGCAGATACGCAGTATTTT. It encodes CASSPSRADTQYF.

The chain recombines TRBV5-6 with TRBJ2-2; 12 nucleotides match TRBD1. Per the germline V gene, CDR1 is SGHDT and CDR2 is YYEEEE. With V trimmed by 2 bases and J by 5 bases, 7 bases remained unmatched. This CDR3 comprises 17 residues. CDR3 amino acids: CASSLPRDRGRTGELFF. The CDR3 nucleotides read TGTGCCAGCAGCTTACCCCGGGACAGGGGGCGAACCGGGGAGCTGTTTTTT.

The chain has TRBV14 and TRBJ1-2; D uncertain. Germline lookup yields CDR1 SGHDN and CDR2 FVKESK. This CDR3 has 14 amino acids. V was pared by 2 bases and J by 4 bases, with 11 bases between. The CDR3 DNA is TGTGCCAGCAGCCAATCCGAATGGGCCTATGGCTACACCTTC. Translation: CASSQSEWAYGYTF.

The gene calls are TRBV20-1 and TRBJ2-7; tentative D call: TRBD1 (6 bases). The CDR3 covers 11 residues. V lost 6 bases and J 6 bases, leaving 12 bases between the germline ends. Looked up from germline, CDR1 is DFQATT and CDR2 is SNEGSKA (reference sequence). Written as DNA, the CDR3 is TGCAGTGCCGCCGTAGGGGGCGAGCAGTACTTC. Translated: CSAAVGGEQYF.

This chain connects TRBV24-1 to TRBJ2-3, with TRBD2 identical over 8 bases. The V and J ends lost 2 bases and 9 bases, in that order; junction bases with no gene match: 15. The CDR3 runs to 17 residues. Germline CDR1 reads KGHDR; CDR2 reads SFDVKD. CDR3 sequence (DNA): TGTGCCACCAGTGATTCCCTCGGGACTAGTGTCCTCCAAACGCAGTATTTT. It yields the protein CATSDSLGTSVLQTQYF.

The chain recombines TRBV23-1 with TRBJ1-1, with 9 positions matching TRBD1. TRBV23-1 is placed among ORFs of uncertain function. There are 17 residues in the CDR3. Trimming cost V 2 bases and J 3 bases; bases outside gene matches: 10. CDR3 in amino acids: CASSQPRDRVEDTEAFF. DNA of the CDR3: TGCGCCAGCAGTCAACCTCGGGACAGGGTGGAGGACACTGAAGCTTTCTTT.

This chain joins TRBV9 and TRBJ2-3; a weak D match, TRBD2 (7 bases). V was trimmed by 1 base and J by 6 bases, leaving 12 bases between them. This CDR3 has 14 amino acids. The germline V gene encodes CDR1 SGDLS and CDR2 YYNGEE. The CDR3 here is CASSVPGGVDTQYF. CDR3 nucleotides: TGTGCCAGCAGCGTACCGGGGGGCGTGGATACGCAGTATTTT.

Here the CDR3 DNA reads TGCGCCAGCAGCCAAGATATGGGGAGACTAGTGTCTGATACGCAGTATTTT. Its protein is CASSQDMGRLVSDTQYF. V gene TRBV4-3 combines with J gene TRBJ2-3, with D tentatively TRBD2 (6 bases). This CDR3 is built from 17 residues. Germline-derived CDR1 and CDR2 are LGHNA and YSLEER. Trimming left V 0 bases short and J 6 bases short, with 19 bases between.

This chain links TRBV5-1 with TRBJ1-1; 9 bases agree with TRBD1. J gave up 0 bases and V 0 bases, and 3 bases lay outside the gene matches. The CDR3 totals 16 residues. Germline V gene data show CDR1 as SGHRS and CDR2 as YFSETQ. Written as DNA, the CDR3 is TGCGCCAGCAGCTTGGGGACAGGGGCGTTGAACACTGAAGCTTTCTTT. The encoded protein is CASSLGTGALNTEAFF. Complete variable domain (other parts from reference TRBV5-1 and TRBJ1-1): KAGVTQTPRYLIKTRGQQVTLSCSPISGHRSVSWYQQTPGQGLQFLFEYFSETQRNKGNFPGRFSGRQFSNSRSEMNVSTLELGDSALYLCASSLGTGALNTEAFFGQGTRLTVV.

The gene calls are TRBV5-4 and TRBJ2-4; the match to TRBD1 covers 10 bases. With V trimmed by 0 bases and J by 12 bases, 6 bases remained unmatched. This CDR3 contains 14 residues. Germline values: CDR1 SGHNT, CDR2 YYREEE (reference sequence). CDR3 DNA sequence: TGTGCCAGCAGCTTGGTCGGGACAGGGGAGAATCAGTACTTC. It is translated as CASSLVGTGENQYF.

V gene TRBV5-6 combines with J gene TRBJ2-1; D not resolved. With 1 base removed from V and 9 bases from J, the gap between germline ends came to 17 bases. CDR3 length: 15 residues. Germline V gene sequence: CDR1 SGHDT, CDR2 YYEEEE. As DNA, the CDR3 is TGTGCCAGCAGCTTGTTTCAAACAGCACTGGGTGAGCAGTTCTTC. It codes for CASSLFQTALGEQFF.

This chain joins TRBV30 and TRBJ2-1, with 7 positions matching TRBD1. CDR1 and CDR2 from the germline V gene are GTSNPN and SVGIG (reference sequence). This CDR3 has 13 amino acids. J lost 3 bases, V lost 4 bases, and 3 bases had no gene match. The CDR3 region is CAWNRGGYNEQFF. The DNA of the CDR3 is TGTGCCTGGAACAGGGGTGGCTACAATGAGCAGTTCTTC.

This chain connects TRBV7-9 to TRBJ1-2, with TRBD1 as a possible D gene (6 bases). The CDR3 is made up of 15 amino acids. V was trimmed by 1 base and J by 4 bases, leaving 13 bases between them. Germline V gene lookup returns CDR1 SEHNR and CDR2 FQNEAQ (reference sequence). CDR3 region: CASSLERLGAYGYTF. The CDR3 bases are TGTGCCAGCAGCTTAGAGCGTTTGGGGGCCTATGGCTACACCTTC.

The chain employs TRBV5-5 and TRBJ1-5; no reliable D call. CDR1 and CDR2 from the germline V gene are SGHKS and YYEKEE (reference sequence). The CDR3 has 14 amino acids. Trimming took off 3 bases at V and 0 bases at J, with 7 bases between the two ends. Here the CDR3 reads CASSSGLSNQPQHF. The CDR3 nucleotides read TGTGCCAGCAGCTCCGGACTTAGCAATCAGCCCCAGCATTTT. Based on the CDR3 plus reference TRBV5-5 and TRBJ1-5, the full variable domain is DAGVTQSPTHLIKTRGQQVTLRCSPISGHKSVSWYQQVLGQGPQFIFQYYEKEERGRGNFPDRFSARQFPNYSSELNVNALLLGDSALYLCASSSGLSNQPQHFGDGTRLSIL.